This T cell receptor beta chain was identified during a study of blood T cells in healthy people across ages. Combining a sample-barcoded 5' primer with a J-beta primer mix, a second PCR ran for about 7 to 12 cycles. TCRdb called the 5' RACE reads again in MiXCR, with one record for every CDR3 protein. In the table there are 650,000 to 700,000 distinct CDR3 sequences, over 40% of which are singletons. There are many counts of this clonotype. This TCR was sampled from a woman older than 75 in good health. Input material: blood.

This CDR3 reads CASSSRQGFYEQYF. For the CDR3, the DNA is TGTGCCAGCAGTTCCCGACAGGGGTTCTACGAGCAGTACTTC. The rearrangement links TRBV12-3 or TRBV12-4 to TRBJ2-7; TRBD1 aligns across 8 bases. The CDR3 spans 14 residues. The junction had 5 bases not matched to a gene; V was cut back by 4 bases and J by 3 bases.